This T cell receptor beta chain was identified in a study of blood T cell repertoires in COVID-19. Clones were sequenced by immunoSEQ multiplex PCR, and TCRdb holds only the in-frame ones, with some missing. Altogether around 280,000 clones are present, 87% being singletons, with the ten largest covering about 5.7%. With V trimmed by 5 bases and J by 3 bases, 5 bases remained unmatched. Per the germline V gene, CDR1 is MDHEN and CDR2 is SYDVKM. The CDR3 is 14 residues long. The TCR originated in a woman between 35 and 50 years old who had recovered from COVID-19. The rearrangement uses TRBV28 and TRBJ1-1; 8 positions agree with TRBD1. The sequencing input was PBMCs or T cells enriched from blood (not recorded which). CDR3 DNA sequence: TGTGCCAGCAGTCTATACAGGGGGGACACTGAAGCTTTCTTT. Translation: CASSLYRGDTEAFF.